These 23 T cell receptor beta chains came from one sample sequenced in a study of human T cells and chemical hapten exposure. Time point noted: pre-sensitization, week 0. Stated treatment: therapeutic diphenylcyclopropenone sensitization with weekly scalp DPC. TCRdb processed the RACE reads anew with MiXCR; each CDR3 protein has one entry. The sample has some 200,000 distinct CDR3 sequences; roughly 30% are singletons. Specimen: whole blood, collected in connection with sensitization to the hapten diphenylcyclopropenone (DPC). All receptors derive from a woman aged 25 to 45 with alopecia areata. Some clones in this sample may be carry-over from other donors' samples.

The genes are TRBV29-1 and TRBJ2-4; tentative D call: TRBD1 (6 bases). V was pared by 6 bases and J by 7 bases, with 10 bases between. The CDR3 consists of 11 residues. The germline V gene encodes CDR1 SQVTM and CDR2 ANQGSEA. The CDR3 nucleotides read TGCAGCGTAGGCCAGGGGAACATTCAGTACTTC. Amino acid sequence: CSVGQGNIQYF.

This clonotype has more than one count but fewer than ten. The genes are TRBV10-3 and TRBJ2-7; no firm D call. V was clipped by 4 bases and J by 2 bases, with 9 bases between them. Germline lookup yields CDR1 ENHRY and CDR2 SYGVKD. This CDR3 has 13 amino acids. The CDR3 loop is CAISVGITYEQYF. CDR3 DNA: TGTGCCATCAGTGTGGGTATAACCTACGAGCAGTACTTC.

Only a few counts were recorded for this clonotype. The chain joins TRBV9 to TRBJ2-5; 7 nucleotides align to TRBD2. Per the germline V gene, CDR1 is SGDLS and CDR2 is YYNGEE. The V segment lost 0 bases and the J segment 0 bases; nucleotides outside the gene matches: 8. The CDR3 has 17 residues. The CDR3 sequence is CASSVAGGGLYQETQYF. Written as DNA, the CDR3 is TGTGCCAGCAGCGTAGCTGGCGGGGGATTGTACCAAGAGACCCAGTACTTC.

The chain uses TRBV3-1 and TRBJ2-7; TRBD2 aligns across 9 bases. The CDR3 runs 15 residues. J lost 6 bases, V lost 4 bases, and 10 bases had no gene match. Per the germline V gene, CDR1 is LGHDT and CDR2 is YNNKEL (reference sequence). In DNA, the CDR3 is TGTGCCAGCAGCCCAGGCTGGACTAGCGTCGGCGAGCAGTACTTC. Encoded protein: CASSPGWTSVGEQYF.

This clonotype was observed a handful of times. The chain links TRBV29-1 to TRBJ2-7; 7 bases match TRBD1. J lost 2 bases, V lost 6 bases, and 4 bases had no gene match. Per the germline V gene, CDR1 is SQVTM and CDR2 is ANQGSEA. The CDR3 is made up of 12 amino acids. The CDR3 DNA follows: TGCAGCGTCAAACAGGGGCCCTACGAGCAGTACTTC. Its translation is CSVKQGPYEQYF.

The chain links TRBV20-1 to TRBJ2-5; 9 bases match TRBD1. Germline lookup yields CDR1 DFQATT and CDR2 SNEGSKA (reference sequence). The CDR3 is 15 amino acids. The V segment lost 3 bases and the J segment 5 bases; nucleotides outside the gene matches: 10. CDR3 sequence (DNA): TGCAGTGCTAGCGCCTGGGACAGGGCTTCGGAGACCCAGTACTTC. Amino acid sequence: CSASAWDRASETQYF.

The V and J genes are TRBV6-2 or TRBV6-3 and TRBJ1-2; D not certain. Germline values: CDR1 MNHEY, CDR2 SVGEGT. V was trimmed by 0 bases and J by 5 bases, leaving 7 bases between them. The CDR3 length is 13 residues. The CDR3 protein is CASSYSISYGYTF. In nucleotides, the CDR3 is TGTGCCAGCAGTTACTCGATCTCTTATGGCTACACCTTC.

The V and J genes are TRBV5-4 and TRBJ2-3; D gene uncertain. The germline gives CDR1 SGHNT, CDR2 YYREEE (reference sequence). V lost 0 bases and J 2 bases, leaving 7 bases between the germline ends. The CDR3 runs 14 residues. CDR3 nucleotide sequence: TGTGCCAGCAGCTTGGCCCCCACCACAGATACGCAGTATTTT. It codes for CASSLAPTTDTQYF.

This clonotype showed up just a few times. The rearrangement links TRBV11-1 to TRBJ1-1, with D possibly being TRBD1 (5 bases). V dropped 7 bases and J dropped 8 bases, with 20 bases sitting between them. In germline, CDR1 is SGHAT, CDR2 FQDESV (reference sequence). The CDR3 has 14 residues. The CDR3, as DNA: TGTGCCAGCACCCTAAGGGGAGTCCGAACGGAAGCTTTCTTT. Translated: CASTLRGVRTEAFF.

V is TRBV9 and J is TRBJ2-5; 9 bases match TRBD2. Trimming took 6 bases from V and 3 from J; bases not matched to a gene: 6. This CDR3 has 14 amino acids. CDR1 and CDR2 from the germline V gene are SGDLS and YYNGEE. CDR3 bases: TGTGCCAGCAACCCGGGACTAGCTGAAGAGACCCAGTACTTC. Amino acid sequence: CASNPGLAEETQYF. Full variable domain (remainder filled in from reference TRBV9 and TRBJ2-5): DSGVTQTPKHLITATGQRVTLRCSPRSGDLSVYWYQQSLDQGLQFLIQYYNGEERAKGNILERFSAQQFPDLHSELNLSSLELGDSALYFCASNPGLAEETQYFGPGTRLLVL.

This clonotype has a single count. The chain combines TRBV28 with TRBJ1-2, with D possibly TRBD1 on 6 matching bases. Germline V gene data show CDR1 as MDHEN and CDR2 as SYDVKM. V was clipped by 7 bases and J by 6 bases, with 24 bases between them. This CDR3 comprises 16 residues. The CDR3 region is CASNAGGQAGGNGYTF. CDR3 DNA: TGTGCCAGCAACGCGGGGGGGCAGGCCGGGGGAAATGGCTACACCTTC.

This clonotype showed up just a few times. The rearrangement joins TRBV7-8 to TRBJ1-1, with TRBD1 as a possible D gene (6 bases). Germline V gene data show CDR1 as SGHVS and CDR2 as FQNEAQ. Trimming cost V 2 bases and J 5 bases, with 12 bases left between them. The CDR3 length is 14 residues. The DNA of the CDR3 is TGTGCCAGCAGCTTATATTCAGGGGAAACTGAAGCTTTCTTT. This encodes CASSLYSGETEAFF.

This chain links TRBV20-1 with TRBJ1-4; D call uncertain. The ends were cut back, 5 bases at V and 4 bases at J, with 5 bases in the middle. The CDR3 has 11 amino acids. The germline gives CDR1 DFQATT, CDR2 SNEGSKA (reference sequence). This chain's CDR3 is CSAYYNEKLFF. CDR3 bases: TGCAGTGCTTACTATAATGAAAAACTGTTTTTT.

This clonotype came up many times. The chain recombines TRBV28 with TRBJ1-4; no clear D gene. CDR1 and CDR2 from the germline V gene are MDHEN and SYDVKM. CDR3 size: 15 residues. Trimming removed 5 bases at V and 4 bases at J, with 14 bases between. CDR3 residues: CASSEQDAFNEKLFF. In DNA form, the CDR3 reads TGTGCCAGCAGTGAGCAGGATGCTTTTAATGAAAAACTGTTTTTT.

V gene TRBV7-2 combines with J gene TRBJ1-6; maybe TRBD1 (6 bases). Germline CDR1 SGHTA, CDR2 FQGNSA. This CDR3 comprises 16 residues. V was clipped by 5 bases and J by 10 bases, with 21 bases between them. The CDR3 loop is CASSPPGHPNRSPLHF. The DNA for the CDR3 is TGTGCCAGCAGCCCGCCGGGACACCCAAATCGGTCACCCCTCCACTTT.

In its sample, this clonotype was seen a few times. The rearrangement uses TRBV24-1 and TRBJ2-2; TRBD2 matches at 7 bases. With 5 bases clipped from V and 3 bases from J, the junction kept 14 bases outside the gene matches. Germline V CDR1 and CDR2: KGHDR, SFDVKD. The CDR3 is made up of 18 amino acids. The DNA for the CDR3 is TGTGCCACCAGTGGGGGTGTCCGGGCTAGCGGAGACACCGGGGAGCTGTTTTTT. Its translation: CATSGGVRASGDTGELFF.

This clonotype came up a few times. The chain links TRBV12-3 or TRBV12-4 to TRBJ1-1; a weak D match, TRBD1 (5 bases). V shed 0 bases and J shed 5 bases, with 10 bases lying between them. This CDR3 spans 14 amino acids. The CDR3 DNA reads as TGTGCCAGCAGTTTAGCGCAGGGATGGACTGAAGCTTTCTTT. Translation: CASSLAQGWTEAFF.

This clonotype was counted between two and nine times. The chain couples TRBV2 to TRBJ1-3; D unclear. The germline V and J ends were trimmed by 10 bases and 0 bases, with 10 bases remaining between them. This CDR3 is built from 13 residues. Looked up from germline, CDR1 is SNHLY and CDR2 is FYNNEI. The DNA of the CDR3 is TGTGCCACTCCGGGTGACTCTGGAAACACCATATATTTT. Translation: CATPGDSGNTIYF.

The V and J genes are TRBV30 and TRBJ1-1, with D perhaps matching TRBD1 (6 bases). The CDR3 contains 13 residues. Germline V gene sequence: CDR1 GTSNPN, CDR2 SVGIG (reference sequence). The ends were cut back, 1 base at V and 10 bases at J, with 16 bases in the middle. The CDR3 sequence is CAWSATQGLAAFF. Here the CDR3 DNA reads TGTGCCTGGAGTGCCACCCAGGGGTTGGCAGCTTTCTTT. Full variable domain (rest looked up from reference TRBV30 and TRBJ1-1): SQTIHQWPATLVQPVGSPLSLECTVEGTSNPNLYWYRQAAGRGLQLLFYSVGIGQISSEVPQNLSASRPQDRQFILSSKKLLLSDSGFYLCAWSATQGLAAFFGQGTRLTVV.

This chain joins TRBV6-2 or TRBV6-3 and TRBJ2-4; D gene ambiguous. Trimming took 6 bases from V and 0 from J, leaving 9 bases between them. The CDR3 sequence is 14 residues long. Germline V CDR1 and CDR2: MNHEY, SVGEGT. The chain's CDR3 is CASRLHQAKNIQYF. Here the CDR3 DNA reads TGTGCCAGCAGACTTCATCAAGCCAAAAACATTCAGTACTTC.

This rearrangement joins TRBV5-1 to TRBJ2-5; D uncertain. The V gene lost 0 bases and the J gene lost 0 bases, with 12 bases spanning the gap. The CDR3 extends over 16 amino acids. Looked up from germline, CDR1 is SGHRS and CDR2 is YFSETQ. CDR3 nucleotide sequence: TGCGCCAGCAGCTTGGGCGCGAATGCGTACCAAGAGACCCAGTACTTC. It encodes CASSLGANAYQETQYF.

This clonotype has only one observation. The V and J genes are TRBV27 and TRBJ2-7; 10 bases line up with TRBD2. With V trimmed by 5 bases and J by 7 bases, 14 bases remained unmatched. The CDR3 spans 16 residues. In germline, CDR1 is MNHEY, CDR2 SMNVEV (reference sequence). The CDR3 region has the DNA TGTGCCAGCAGTCGTAGCGGGAGGCCCGGGGCGGGAGAGCAGTACTTC. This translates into CASSRSGRPGAGEQYF.

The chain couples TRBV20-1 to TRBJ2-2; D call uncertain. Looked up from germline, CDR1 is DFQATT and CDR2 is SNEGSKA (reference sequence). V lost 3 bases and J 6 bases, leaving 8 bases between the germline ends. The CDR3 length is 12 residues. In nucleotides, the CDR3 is TGCAGTGCTAGTGTGGTGGCCGGGGAGCTGTTTTTT. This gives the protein CSASVVAGELFF.